This T cell receptor beta chain emerged from a study of T-cell memory formation after mild COVID-19. Study at large: Among the donors, TCR clusters were largely specific to each donor. Whole-study results and caveats: Prior to infection, memory already included some responding clones, suggesting cross-reactive memory joined. From day 15 to 85, contracting clones were balanced between CD4 and CD8, whereas later expanders leaned toward CD4+. CD4+ contracting clones were found mainly in CM and EM, and CD8+ ones in EMRA.

About this clonotype itself: What it binds is unknown.

This CDR3 contains 13 residues. Germline V gives CDR1 MNHEY, CDR2 SVGAGI. V was pared by 7 bases and J by 5 bases, with 14 bases between. One entry per CDR3 protein, called by TCRdb with MiXCR from the 5' RACE reads. The sample lists 150,000 to 200,000 distinct CDR3 sequences; less than 20% were seen once. This TCR was recovered from a man between 18 and 29 years old who had mild COVID-19 (a few samples of this study predate the infection). Cell type and time point are not known. The sample was PBMCs or a T cell subset sorted from them (not recorded which). This chain connects TRBV6-5 to TRBJ1-1; a weak D match, TRBD1 (5 bases). CDR3 sequence: CASTRGVITEAFF. CDR3 DNA sequence: TGTGCCAGCACCCGGGGGGTCATTACTGAAGCTTTCTTT.